This T cell receptor (beta chain) comes out of a study of blood T cell repertoires in COVID-19. As for the study in general: The United States, Italy and Spain provided the acute and convalescent COVID-19 samples. T cells, B-cell-depleted T cells, or PBMCs supplied cDNA or gDNA.

As handled by the study authors: Estimation of nucleated cell counts relied on the amplification of reference gene primers. Sequencing used immunoSEQ multiplex PCR; TCRdb keeps in-frame clones, though not all of them. V and J calls and clone size come straight from that table; D and trimming were deduced from the DNA. The data contain under 250,000 clones, under 95% of them singletons. The CDR3 spans 14 residues. Per germline, CDR1 LNHDA and CDR2 SQIVND (reference sequence). V dropped 9 bases and J dropped 1; count of bases not matched to a gene: 7. Sequencing used peripheral blood. This receptor was identified in a man aged 25-45 years with acute or convalescent COVID-19. This chain joins TRBV19 and TRBJ1-1; TRBD1 aligns across 8 bases. CDR3 DNA: TGTGCCAGCGGGACAGGACCTAAGAACACTGAAGCTTTCTTT. It yields the protein CASGTGPKNTEAFF.